This record covers a single T cell receptor (beta chain). This entry comes from a study of blood T cell repertoires in COVID-19. Overall study: Acute-phase and convalescent COVID-19 samples originated in the United States, Italy and Spain. The analysed material was cDNA or gDNA that came from T cells, B-cell-depleted T cells, or PBMCs.

TCRdb's copy holds only in-frame clones and misses some; the assay was immunoSEQ multiplex PCR. Of around 58,000 clones listed, 83% are singletons. The receptor's source is a human donor in a cohort sampled during active COVID-19. The specimen sequenced was peripheral blood.

The CDR3 reads CASSQGTGGGYTF. The CDR3 nucleotides read TGCGCCAGCAGCCAGGGTACCGGGGGTGGCTACACCTTC. The chain is built from TRBV4-3 and TRBJ1-2, with a weak D call TRBD1 (5 bases). Germline CDR1 and CDR2: LGHNA and YSLEER. This CDR3 spans 13 amino acids. The V and J ends lost 3 bases and 7 bases respectively, with 12 bases between them.